This record covers a single T cell receptor beta chain. Its cognate antigen is unknown. V shed 3 bases and J 4 bases; nucleotides not matched to a gene: 4. CDR1 KGHDR and CDR2 SFDVKD come from the germline V gene. There are 15 residues in the CDR3. The data derive from a study of CD4 T cells in relation to SARS-CoV-2 and coronaviruses. Study-level findings and limits: Memory recall responses, not primary responses primed in culture, are what the assay detects. In roughly 65% of donors, memory CD4+ clonotypes crossrecognized SARS-CoV-2 and at least one common cold coronavirus spike.

Naive and memory CD4+ T cell DNA was deep-sequenced without culture. Data came from immunoSEQ multiplex PCR; TCRdb stores just in-frame clones and leaves some out. Found here are tens of thousands of clones, over 85% of them singletons; the top ten hold under 0.3%. Unexposed donor CD4+ T cells date from about 2011-2018, before the COVID-19 pandemic. The chain uses TRBV24-1 and TRBJ1-5; TRBD1 matches 8 bases. Specimen: naive CD4+ T cells from PBMCs. Subset meaning: naive CD4+ T cells isolated by negative enrichment. The source of this sequence is a human donor in good health. This CDR3 reads CATSDPGQVNQPQHF. The DNA for the CDR3 is TGTGCCACCAGTGATCCGGGACAGGTAAATCAGCCCCAGCATTTT.